These 22 T cell receptor beta chains were all obtained from the same sample, sequenced in a study of blood T cell repertoires in COVID-19. This table comes from immunoSEQ multiplex PCR, and its TCRdb copy is limited to in-frame clones, with some not included. The sample has about 270,000 clones; roughly nine tenths are singletons. Sequencing used peripheral blood. These receptors all stem from a man aged 40-50 years with active or convalescent COVID-19.

The chain has TRBV10-3 and TRBJ1-1, with 7 bases identical to TRBD1. The CDR3 consists of 13 residues. J gave up 0 bases and V 10 bases, and 5 bases lay outside the gene matches. From germline, CDR1 is ENHRY and CDR2 SYGVKD. The CDR3 reads CATGGQMNTEAFF. The DNA of the CDR3 is TGTGCCACCGGGGGACAGATGAACACTGAAGCTTTCTTT.

The J gene is TRBJ1-4, the V gene TRBV28; possibly TRBD1 for D (5 bases). V gave up 4 bases and J gave up 1 base, with 13 bases separating them. Germline V gene lookup returns CDR1 MDHEN and CDR2 SYDVKM. There are 16 residues in the CDR3. CDR3 sequence (DNA): TGTGCCAGCAGTTCTCTCCGGGGGGAAACTAATGAAAAACTGTTTTTT. Translating it yields CASSSLRGETNEKLFF.

This rearrangement joins TRBV29-1 to TRBJ2-7, with D perhaps TRBD1 (6 bases). V was shortened by 2 bases and J by 6 bases, with 11 bases between the two germline ends. Looked up from germline, CDR1 is SQVTM and CDR2 is ANQGSEA. This CDR3 region has 12 residues. Written as DNA, the CDR3 is TGCAGCGTTGAAAACACCAGGGGCGAGCAGTACTTC. This translates into CSVENTRGEQYF.

This chain connects TRBV7-9 to TRBJ1-1, with unresolved D. This CDR3 has 15 residues. V was shortened by 1 base and J by 0 bases, with 9 bases between the two germline ends. In germline, CDR1 is SEHNR, CDR2 FQNEAQ (reference sequence). DNA of the CDR3: TGTGCCAGCAGCTTAGGAGGCCGGATGAACACTGAAGCTTTCTTT. Encoded protein: CASSLGGRMNTEAFF. The variable domain in full, completed from reference TRBV7-9 and TRBJ1-1, reads DTGVSQNPRHKITKRGQNVTFRCDPISEHNRLYWYRQTLGQGPEFLTYFQNEAQLEKSRLLSDRFSAERPKGSFSTLEIQRTEQGDSAMYLCASSLGGRMNTEAFFGQGTRLTVV.

The chain carries TRBV19 and TRBJ2-7; the D gene is possibly TRBD1 (5 bases). Germline V lookup: CDR1 LNHDA, CDR2 SQIVND (reference sequence). This CDR3 comprises 15 residues. Trimming cost V 5 bases and J 2 bases, with 16 bases left between them. CDR3 residues: CASSPGQDGAYEQYF. The CDR3 DNA reads as TGTGCCAGTAGTCCTGGACAAGACGGCGCCTACGAGCAGTACTTC.

CDR3 in amino acids: CASTPLDREETQYF. CDR3 in DNA: TGTGCCAGCACGCCTTTGGACAGAGAAGAGACCCAGTACTTC. V and J are TRBV11-2 and TRBJ2-5, with a possible D match to TRBD1 (6 bases). The CDR3 length is 14 residues. Germline values: CDR1 SGHAT, CDR2 FQNNGV. V lost 7 bases and J 3 bases, leaving 15 bases between the germline ends.

The chain uses TRBV30 and TRBJ2-1, with 7 bases identical to TRBD2. Germline-derived CDR1 and CDR2 are GTSNPN and SVGIG (reference sequence). The CDR3 loop spans 11 amino acids. Trimming removed 8 bases from V and 2 bases from J; junction bases left unmatched: 0. CDR3 sequence (DNA): TGTGCCAGCGGGACCTACAATGAGCAGTTCTTC. Its translation: CASGTYNEQFF.

This chain joins TRBV11-3 and TRBJ2-1, with 7 nucleotides matching TRBD2. The CDR3 runs to 15 residues. V was pared by 4 bases and J by 4 bases, with 7 bases of the junction left unmatched. Germline CDR1 and CDR2: SGHNT and YENEEA. In nucleotides, the CDR3 is TGTGCCAGCAGCTCCGGGACTACTTCTTACAATGAGCAGTTCTTC. This sequence encodes CASSSGTTSYNEQFF.

The chain has TRBV6-5 and TRBJ1-1; D uncertain. Germline CDR1 and CDR2: MNHEY and SVGAGI. Trimming took off 11 bases at V and 1 base at J, with 11 bases between the two ends. This CDR3 has 12 amino acids. The CDR3 DNA is TGTGCCGTTATAAGACAGAACACTGAAGCTTTCTTT. Amino acids: CAVIRQNTEAFF.

This rearrangement joins TRBV27 to TRBJ1-4; maybe TRBD1 (6 bases). Germline assignment: CDR1 MNHEY and CDR2 SMNVEV (reference sequence). The length of the CDR3 is 14 residues. With 6 bases removed from V and 6 bases from J, the gap between germline ends came to 14 bases. This CDR3 reads CASRKAGVYEKLFF. In DNA, the CDR3 is TGTGCCAGCAGGAAAGCAGGGGTCTATGAAAAACTGTTTTTT.

The chain uses TRBV28 and TRBJ1-4; TRBD1 matches 10 bases. This CDR3 spans 16 amino acids. Germline lookup yields CDR1 MDHEN and CDR2 SYDVKM. V shed 0 bases, J shed 6 bases, and the junction held 4 bases outside the gene matches. The CDR3 sequence is CASSLWSGTGDEKLFF. CDR3 sequence (DNA): TGTGCCAGCAGTTTATGGTCGGGGACAGGGGATGAAAAACTGTTTTTT.

Only one count was recorded for this clone. The gene calls are TRBV9 and TRBJ2-7; 8 nucleotides agree with TRBD2. Germline V gene sequence: CDR1 SGDLS, CDR2 YYNGEE. This CDR3 contains 15 residues. Trimming cost V 3 bases and J 1 base; bases outside gene matches: 6. CDR3 sequence: CASSEAGGQSYEQYF. The CDR3 coding sequence is TGTGCCAGCAGCGAGGCGGGGGGCCAGTCCTACGAGCAGTACTTC.

The chain carries TRBV5-4 and TRBJ2-3; 15 nucleotides match TRBD2. In germline, CDR1 is SGHNT, CDR2 YYREEE (reference sequence). The J segment lost 2 bases and the V segment lost 0 bases, leaving 4 bases of the junction unmatched. CDR3 length: 18 amino acids. The CDR3 sequence is CASSLGTSGRGLTDTQYF. In nucleotides, the CDR3 is TGTGCCAGCAGCTTGGGGACTAGCGGGAGGGGCCTCACAGATACGCAGTATTTT.

This chain joins TRBV27 and TRBJ2-3; D may be TRBD2 (6 bases). This CDR3 spans 14 amino acids. Deletions cut 8 bases from V and 6 bases from J, with 18 bases between. Germline V gene lookup returns CDR1 MNHEY and CDR2 SMNVEV (reference sequence). Here the CDR3 DNA reads TGTGCCAGCGGGATTAGCGGCCTAGGGGATACGCAGTATTTT. Encoded protein: CASGISGLGDTQYF.

V is TRBV11-2 and J is TRBJ2-7, with a possible D match to TRBD1 (6 bases). Trimming pared 2 bases from V and 4 bases from J, leaving 6 bases between. This CDR3 is built from 12 residues. Germline V gene data show CDR1 as SGHAT and CDR2 as FQNNGV. CDR3 coding DNA: TGTGCCAGCAGCTTACAGGGGTACGAGCAGTACTTC. Encoded protein: CASSLQGYEQYF.

V is TRBV4-2 and J is TRBJ2-3; TRBD2 might be the D (6 bases). The V gene's germline CDR1 is LGHNA and CDR2 YNFKEQ. V was shortened by 0 bases and J by 4 bases, with 14 bases between the two germline ends. This CDR3 is built from 16 residues. The CDR3 loop is CASSQELAGLADTQYF. The CDR3, as DNA: TGTGCCAGCAGCCAAGAGCTCGCGGGACTTGCAGATACGCAGTATTTT.

The rearrangement joins TRBV29-1 to TRBJ2-1; 7 bases align to TRBD2. The CDR3 runs 15 residues. Germline CDR1 SQVTM, CDR2 ANQGSEA. J gave up 0 bases and V 5 bases, and 7 bases lay outside the gene matches. CDR3 protein: CSVSKRGSSYNEQFF. CDR3 bases: TGCAGCGTTTCCAAGCGGGGCAGCTCCTACAATGAGCAGTTCTTC.

This chain links TRBV11-1 with TRBJ2-2, with 9 nucleotides matching TRBD2. There are 16 residues in the CDR3. Germline lookup yields CDR1 SGHAT and CDR2 FQDESV (reference sequence). V lost 4 bases, J lost 4 bases, and 7 bases stayed unmatched. CDR3 protein: CASSYSGRSPTGELFF. CDR3 sequence (DNA): TGTGCCAGCAGCTATAGCGGGAGAAGTCCCACCGGGGAGCTGTTTTTT.

This chain links TRBV30 with TRBJ1-4, with unresolved D. Germline V gives CDR1 GTSNPN, CDR2 SVGIG (reference sequence). CDR3 length equals 14 residues. V lost 0 bases, J lost 7 bases, and 12 bases lay in between. CDR3 bases: TGTGCCTGGAGTGTCGGTTCTGGAGGTGAAAAACTGTTTTTT. Protein: CAWSVGSGGEKLFF.

The CDR3 DNA sequence: TGTGCCAGCAGTTTATCGGGGTGGAGGGACACTGAAGCTTTCTTT. Its protein is CASSLSGWRDTEAFF. The chain links TRBV27 to TRBJ1-1; D uncertain. V dropped 0 bases and J dropped 3 bases, with 11 bases sitting between them. The length of the CDR3 is 15 residues. Germline CDR1 MNHEY, CDR2 SMNVEV (reference sequence).

The chain is built from TRBV5-1 and TRBJ1-5; D is perhaps TRBD1 (6 bases). V was clipped by 2 bases and J by 5 bases, with 14 bases between them. The CDR3 extends over 15 amino acids. From germline, CDR1 is SGHRS and CDR2 YFSETQ. CDR3 region: CASSLTTGQHQPQHF. The CDR3 coding sequence is TGCGCCAGCAGCTTAACAACAGGGCAACATCAGCCCCAGCATTTT.

The genes are TRBV18 and TRBJ2-5; D perhaps matches TRBD1 (6 bases). The CDR3 is made up of 13 amino acids. The germline gives CDR1 KGHSH, CDR2 LQKENI. V was cut by 7 bases and J by 1 base, with 10 bases left in between. The DNA of the CDR3 is TGTGCCAGCTACAGGGCAACCCAAGAGACCCAGTACTTC. Residues: CASYRATQETQYF.